The present T cell receptor beta chain was sequenced within a study of beta chain features in type 1 diabetes. The study reverse transcribed the entire isolated RNA, so it sequenced expressed TCRB transcripts. The table came from immunoSEQ multiplex PCR; TCRdb's copy has only in-frame clones and leaves some out. The table lists about 180,000 clones, around an eighth of them singletons. This clone was counted between two and nine times. What it binds is not known. The CDR3 is 14 residues long. The germline gives CDR1 SGHAT, CDR2 FQNNGV. The J segment lost 4 bases and the V segment lost 4 bases, leaving 4 bases of the junction unmatched. Points from the study as a whole: Patients and controls would share equally any PCR tilt toward shorter templates.

The sample was central memory CD4+ T cells from blood. The TCR was taken from a woman under 30 in good health. The genes are TRBV11-2 and TRBJ1-5; 7 bases align to TRBD1. This CDR3 is CASSSRTGNQPQHF. CDR3 nucleotide sequence: TGTGCCAGCAGCTCCCGGACAGGTAATCAGCCCCAGCATTTT.